The 15 T cell receptor beta chains below all came from one sample that was sequenced in a study of STAT5B mutations in CD4+ large granular lymphocyte leukemia. Clones were read by immunoSEQ multiplex PCR, and TCRdb kept only the in-frame ones, dropping some. The table shows tens of thousands of clones, with about four fifths occurring only once. The sample comprised CD4+ T cells from blood buffy coats. All receptors derive from a human donor in good health.

V is TRBV11-2 and J is TRBJ2-5, with 9 bases aligning to TRBD2. V shed 3 bases and J 2 bases; nucleotides not matched to a gene: 13. The CDR3 runs 18 residues. From germline, CDR1 is SGHAT and CDR2 FQNNGV. The CDR3 sequence: CASSFLSSGTLIQETQYF. DNA of the CDR3: TGTGCCAGCAGCTTTTTATCTAGCGGGACCCTGATACAAGAGACCCAGTACTTC.

The chain links TRBV30 to TRBJ2-7; D assignment may be TRBD1 or TRBD2 (5 bases each). This CDR3 comprises 14 residues. In germline, CDR1 is GTSNPN, CDR2 SVGIG (reference sequence). Trimming removed 3 bases from V and 2 bases from J, with 14 bases in between. The chain's CDR3 is CAWSPGDPAYEQYF. CDR3 DNA sequence: TGTGCCTGGAGCCCTGGGGACCCCGCCTACGAGCAGTACTTC.

The V call is TRBV7-9, the J call TRBJ2-7, with D unclear. The CDR3 loop spans 15 amino acids. Trimming left V 1 base short and J 5 bases short, with 15 bases between. Germline CDR1 is SEHNR and CDR2 is FQNEAQ (reference sequence). CDR3 bases: TGTGCCAGCAGCTTAGTTACGGGTCGGCAAAACGAGCAGTACTTC. Translated, it gives CASSLVTGRQNEQYF.

The chain is built from TRBV7-9 and TRBJ1-1; D remains ambiguous. Germline values: CDR1 SEHNR, CDR2 FQNEAQ (reference sequence). The ends were cut back, 2 bases at V and 3 bases at J, with 7 bases in the middle. The CDR3 has 13 residues. CDR3 bases: TGTGCCAGCAGCTTATCAGTGGACACTGAAGCTTTCTTT. This sequence encodes CASSLSVDTEAFF.

CDR3: CASSARTGGTQPQHF. Written as DNA, the CDR3 is TGTGCCAGCAGTGCCCGGACAGGGGGGACTCAGCCCCAGCATTTT. The chain carries TRBV2 and TRBJ1-5; 10 bases match TRBD1. The CDR3 has 15 amino acids. CDR1 SNHLY and CDR2 FYNNEI come from the germline V gene. Trimming at V came to 4 bases and at J to 6 bases, leaving 6 bases not matched to a gene. The variable domain in full, completed from reference TRBV2 and TRBJ1-5, reads EPEVTQTPSHQVTQMGQEVILRCVPISNHLYFYWYRQILGQKVEFLVSFYNNEISEKSEIFDDQFSVERPDGSNFTLKIRSTKLEDSAMYFCASSARTGGTQPQHFGDGTRLSIL.

CDR3 sequence (DNA): TGTGCCAGCAGCTTTTATAATTCACCCCTCCACTTT. It translates to CASSFYNSPLHF. The J gene is TRBJ1-6, the V gene TRBV7-2; D remains unclear. Germline values: CDR1 SGHTA, CDR2 FQGNSA. There are 12 residues in the CDR3. Trimming cost V 3 bases and J 4 bases, with 1 base left between them.

The gene calls are TRBV7-9 and TRBJ2-3; the match to TRBD2 covers 7 bases. Trimming at V came to 4 bases and at J to 1 base, leaving 14 bases not matched to a gene. CDR3 length: 18 residues. Looked up from germline, CDR1 is SEHNR and CDR2 is FQNEAQ (reference sequence). The CDR3 coding sequence is TGTGCCAGCAGCTCTGACCGCCTAGCGGCTGTGGGCACAGATACGCAGTATTTT. It codes for CASSSDRLAAVGTDTQYF.

This chain joins TRBV5-1 and TRBJ1-1, with D hard to call. The CDR3 totals 14 residues. CDR1 SGHRS and CDR2 YFSETQ come from the germline V gene. V was cut by 0 bases and J by 2 bases, with 8 bases left in between. The CDR3 spells CASSLAGRNTEAFF. In DNA form, the CDR3 reads TGCGCCAGCAGCTTGGCCGGTAGAAACACTGAAGCTTTCTTT.

The chain employs TRBV7-9 and TRBJ2-1; 12 bases are a match to TRBD2. The CDR3 runs 14 residues. V shed 5 bases and J 10 bases; nucleotides not matched to a gene: 6. Looked up from germline, CDR1 is SEHNR and CDR2 is FQNEAQ (reference sequence). The CDR3 DNA reads TGTGCCAGCAGCACTCGGACTAGCGGGGACGAGCAGTTCTTC. Residues: CASSTRTSGDEQFF.

The V and J genes are TRBV27 and TRBJ2-5; 15 bases map to TRBD2. The J call is uncertain, as TRBJ2-7 better fits the DNA end. Per germline, CDR1 MNHEY and CDR2 SMNVEV (reference sequence). The CDR3 is made up of 20 amino acids. The CDR3 DNA reads as TGTGCCAGCAGTCCGGGACTAGCGGGGGGCGGAATCAGGACGTCCTACGAGCAGTACTTC. Its translation is CASSPGLAGGGIRTSYEQYF.

The V gene is TRBV30, the J gene TRBJ2-5; TRBD2 matches at 8 bases. The CDR3 runs 13 residues. With V trimmed by 4 bases and J by 4 bases, 5 bases remained unmatched. Germline CDR1 reads GTSNPN; CDR2 reads SVGIG (reference sequence). The CDR3 DNA reads as TGTGCCTGGACCGGGACTAGGTTAGAGACCCAGTACTTC. Protein sequence: CAWTGTRLETQYF.

The chain uses TRBV7-2 and TRBJ1-6; D is unresolved. Germline V gene data show CDR1 as SGHTA and CDR2 as FQGNSA. The ends were cut back, 2 bases at V and 8 bases at J, with 10 bases in the middle. CDR3 length equals 14 residues. This chain's CDR3 is CASSLKGGDSPLHF. For the CDR3, the DNA is TGTGCCAGCAGCTTAAAGGGTGGGGATTCACCCCTCCACTTT.

This chain links TRBV7-2 with TRBJ2-3; D gene uncertain. CDR3 length equals 13 residues. Deletions cut 5 bases from V and 4 bases from J, with 10 bases between. CDR1 and CDR2 from the germline V gene are SGHTA and FQGNSA. The CDR3 DNA follows: TGTGCCAGCAGCCAATCCTATGCAGATACGCAGTATTTT. Amino acid sequence: CASSQSYADTQYF.

In its sample, this clone was seen once. The V gene is TRBV11-2, the J gene TRBJ2-2, with D tentatively TRBD2 (5 bases). Germline CDR1 is SGHAT and CDR2 is FQNNGV. The CDR3 runs 15 residues. Trimming cost V 4 bases and J 7 bases, with 16 bases left between them. CDR3 region: CASSWRNGIVGELFF. CDR3 nucleotide sequence: TGTGCCAGCAGCTGGCGTAACGGGATCGTCGGGGAGCTGTTTTTT.

This chain connects TRBV6-5 to TRBJ1-1; maybe TRBD1 (5 bases). CDR3 size: 15 residues. Per the germline V gene, CDR1 is MNHEY and CDR2 is SVGAGI. Trimming left V 2 bases short and J 5 bases short, with 15 bases between. CDR3 in amino acids: CASSYALGGGTEAFF. CDR3 DNA sequence: TGTGCCAGCAGTTACGCCTTGGGGGGGGGAACTGAAGCTTTCTTT.